The T cell receptor (beta chain) under discussion was sequenced for a study of T cell repertoires in breast cancer. Study-wide context: Breast cancer patients gave tumors, lymph nodes and blood; healthy donors gave blood. Most of the approximately 21 tumors had ER+/PR+ status. General study points: Eight TRBV7 primers may have caused mispriming bias toward TRBV7 in shared TCRs. Tumor-free sentinel nodes shared only 2% to 2.5% of tumor TCRs; involved nodes shared more than 6%.

A second nested PCR with blocking oligonucleotides suppressed unpaired genes. TCRdb independently ran MiXCR on the emulsion pairing reads; one entry per CDR3 protein. The data show tens of thousands of distinct CDR3 sequences, 45% seen once. This clonotype has just a few counts. Antigen unknown. Paired alpha-beta TCRs of CD8+ T cells were analyzed by expanded emulsion RT-PCR. The CDR3 spans 13 residues. Germline-derived CDR1 and CDR2 are SNHLY and FYNNEI. V was trimmed by 4 bases and J by 3 bases, leaving 4 bases between them. The receptor was isolated from a pool of human donors with breast cancer or a healthy control (not recorded which). The specimen sequenced was CD8+ T cells. The gene calls are TRBV2 and TRBJ2-6; D is uncertain. CDR3 in amino acids: CASSAIGANVLTF. The CDR3 DNA reads TGTGCCAGCAGTGCGATTGGGGCCAACGTCCTGACTTTC.